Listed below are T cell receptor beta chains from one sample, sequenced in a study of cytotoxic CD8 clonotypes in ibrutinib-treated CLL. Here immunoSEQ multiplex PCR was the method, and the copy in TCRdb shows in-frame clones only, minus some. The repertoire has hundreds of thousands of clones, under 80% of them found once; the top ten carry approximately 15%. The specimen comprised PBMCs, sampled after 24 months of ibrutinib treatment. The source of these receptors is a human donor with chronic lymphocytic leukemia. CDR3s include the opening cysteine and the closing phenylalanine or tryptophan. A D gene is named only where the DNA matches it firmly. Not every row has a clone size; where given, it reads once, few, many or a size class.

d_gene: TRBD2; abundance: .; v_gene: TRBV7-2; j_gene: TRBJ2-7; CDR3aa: CASSWGYSGRRDEQYF; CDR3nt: TGTGCCAGCAGCTGGGGATATAGCGGGAGGAGGGACGAGCAGTACTTC
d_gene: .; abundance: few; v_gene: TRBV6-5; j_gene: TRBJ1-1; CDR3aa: CASSWGLHTEAFF; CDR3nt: TGTGCCAGCAGTTGGGGACTACACACTGAAGCTTTCTTT
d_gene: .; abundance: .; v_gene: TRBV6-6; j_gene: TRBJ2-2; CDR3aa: CASTSEGSNTGELFF; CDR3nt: TGTGCCAGCACTTCAGAAGGTTCGAACACCGGGGAGCTGTTTTTT
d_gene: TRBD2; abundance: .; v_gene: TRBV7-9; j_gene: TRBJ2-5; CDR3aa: CASSPARASGQETQYF; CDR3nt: TGTGCCAGCAGCCCCGCCAGGGCTAGCGGCCAAGAGACCCAGTACTTC
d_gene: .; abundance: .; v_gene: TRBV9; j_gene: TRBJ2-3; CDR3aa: CASSVGGSTDTQYF; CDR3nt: TGTGCCAGCAGCGTAGGAGGGAGCACAGATACGCAGTATTTT
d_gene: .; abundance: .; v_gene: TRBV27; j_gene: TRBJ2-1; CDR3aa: CASSLSGLGASEAYNEQFF; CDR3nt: TGTGCCAGCAGTTTATCCGGATTGGGTGCTAGCGAGGCCTACAATGAGCAGTTCTTC
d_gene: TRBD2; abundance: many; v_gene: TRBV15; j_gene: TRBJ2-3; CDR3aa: CATSTTSGDRTQYF; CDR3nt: TGTGCCACCAGCACGACTAGCGGGGATAGGACGCAGTATTTT
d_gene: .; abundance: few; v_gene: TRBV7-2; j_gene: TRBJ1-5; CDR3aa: CASSLVGLLNQPQHF; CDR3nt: TGTGCCAGCAGCTTAGTGGGGCTCCTCAATCAGCCCCAGCATTTT
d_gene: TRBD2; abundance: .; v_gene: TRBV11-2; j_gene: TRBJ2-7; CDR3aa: CASSPIAGGSSYEQYF; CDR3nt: TGTGCCAGCAGTCCAATAGCGGGAGGTTCCTCCTACGAGCAGTACTTC
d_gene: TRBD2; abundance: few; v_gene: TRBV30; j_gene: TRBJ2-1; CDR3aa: CARGLAAYNEQFF; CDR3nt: TGTGCCCGGGGACTAGCGGCCTACAATGAGCAGTTCTTC
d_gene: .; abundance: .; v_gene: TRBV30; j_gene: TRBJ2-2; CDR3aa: CAWSPTAGNTGELFF; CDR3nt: TGTGCCTGGAGTCCGACAGCGGGCAACACCGGGGAGCTGTTTTTT
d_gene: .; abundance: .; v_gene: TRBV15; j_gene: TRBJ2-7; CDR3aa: CATSRGGDARGEQYF; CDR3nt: TGTGCCACCAGCAGAGGGGGGGACGCGAGGGGCGAGCAGTACTTC
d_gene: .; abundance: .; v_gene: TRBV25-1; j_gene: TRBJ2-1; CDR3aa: CASSESGSSYNEQFF; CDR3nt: TGTGCCAGCAGTGAATCTGGGAGCTCCTACAATGAGCAGTTCTTC
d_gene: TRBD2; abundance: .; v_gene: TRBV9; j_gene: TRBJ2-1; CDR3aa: CASSVFGRARNEQFF; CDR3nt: TGTGCCAGCAGCGTATTCGGGAGGGCCAGGAATGAGCAGTTCTTC
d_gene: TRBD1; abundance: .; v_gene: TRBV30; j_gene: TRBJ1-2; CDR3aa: CAWSYQGGVRGYTF; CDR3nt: TGTGCCTGGAGTTATCAGGGGGGGGTGCGCGGCTACACCTTC
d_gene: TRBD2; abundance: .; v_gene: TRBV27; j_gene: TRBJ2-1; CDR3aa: CASSPLAGHSYNEQFF; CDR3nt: TGTGCCAGCAGTCCGTTAGCGGGGCACTCCTACAATGAGCAGTTCTTC
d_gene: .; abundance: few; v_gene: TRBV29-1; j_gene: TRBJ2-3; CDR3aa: CSVRLGTDTQYF; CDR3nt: TGCAGCGTGAGGCTGGGGACAGATACGCAGTATTTT
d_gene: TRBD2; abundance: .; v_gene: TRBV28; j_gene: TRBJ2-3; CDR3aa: CASTLAGGWADTQYF; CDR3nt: TGTGCCAGCACCTTAGCGGGAGGGTGGGCAGATACGCAGTATTTT
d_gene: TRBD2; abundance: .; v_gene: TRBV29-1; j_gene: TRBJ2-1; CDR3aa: CSVARTSGGSDRNEQFF; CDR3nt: TGCAGCGTTGCCCGTACTAGCGGGGGATCCGATAGGAATGAGCAGTTCTTC
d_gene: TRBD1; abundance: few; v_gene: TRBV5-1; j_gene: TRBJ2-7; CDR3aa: CASSWKSDRDYEQYF; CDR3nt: TGCGCCAGCAGCTGGAAATCGGACAGGGACTACGAGCAGTACTTC
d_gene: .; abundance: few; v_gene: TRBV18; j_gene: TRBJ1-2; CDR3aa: CASSPGGIDYGYTF; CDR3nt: TGTGCCAGCTCACCAGGGGGGATCGACTATGGCTACACCTTC
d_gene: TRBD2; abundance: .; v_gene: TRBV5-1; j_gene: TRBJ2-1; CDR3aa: CASSGGTTSYNEQFF; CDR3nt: TGCGCCAGCAGCGGCGGGACTACTTCCTACAATGAGCAGTTCTTC
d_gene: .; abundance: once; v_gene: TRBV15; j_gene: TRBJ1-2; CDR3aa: CATSRGETEDYGYTF; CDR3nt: TGTGCCACCAGCAGAGGCGAGACGGAAGACTATGGCTACACCTTC
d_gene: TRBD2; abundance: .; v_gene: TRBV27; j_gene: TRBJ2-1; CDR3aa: CASSLLAGGPENEQFF; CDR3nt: TGTGCCAGCAGCCTACTAGCGGGAGGGCCGGAAAATGAGCAGTTCTTC
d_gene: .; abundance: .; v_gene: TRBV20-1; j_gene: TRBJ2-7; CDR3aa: CSARNRDEQYF; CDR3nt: TGCAGTGCTAGGAATCGGGACGAGCAGTACTTC
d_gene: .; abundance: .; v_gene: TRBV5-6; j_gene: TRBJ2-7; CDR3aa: CASSEVGGEQYF; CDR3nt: TGTGCCAGCAGCGAGGTAGGGGGAGAGCAGTACTTC
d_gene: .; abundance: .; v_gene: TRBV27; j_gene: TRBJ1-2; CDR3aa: CASSLWTSGYGYTF; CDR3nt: TGTGCCAGCAGTTTATGGACTTCGGGCTATGGCTACACCTTC
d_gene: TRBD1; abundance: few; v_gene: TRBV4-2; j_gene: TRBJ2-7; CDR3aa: CASSQAGTGASYEQYF; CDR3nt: TGTGCCAGCAGCCAAGCCGGGACAGGGGCTTCCTACGAGCAGTACTTC
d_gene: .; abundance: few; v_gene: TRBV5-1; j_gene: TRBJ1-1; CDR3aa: CASSLEQGRMFTEAFF; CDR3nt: TGCGCCAGCAGCTTGGAGCAGGGTCGGATGTTCACTGAAGCTTTCTTT
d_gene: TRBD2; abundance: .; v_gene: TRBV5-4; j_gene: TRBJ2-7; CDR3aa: CASSNGTSGAYEQYF; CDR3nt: TGTGCCAGCAGCAATGGGACTAGCGGGGCCTACGAGCAGTACTTC
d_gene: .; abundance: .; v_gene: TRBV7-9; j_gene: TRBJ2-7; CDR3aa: CASSWWSGAVF; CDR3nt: TGTGCCAGCAGCTGGTGGTCCGGGGCCGTCTTC
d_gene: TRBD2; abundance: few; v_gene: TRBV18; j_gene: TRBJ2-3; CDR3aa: CASSPGLAGSGADTQYF; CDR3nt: TGTGCCAGCTCACCGGGACTAGCGGGATCGGGGGCAGATACGCAGTATTTT
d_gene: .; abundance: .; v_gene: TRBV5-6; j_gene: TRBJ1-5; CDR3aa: CASSPRGVDQPQHF; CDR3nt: TGTGCCAGCAGTCCCAGGGGTGTGGATCAGCCCCAGCATTTT
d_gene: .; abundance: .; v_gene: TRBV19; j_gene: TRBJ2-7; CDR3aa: CASIWTISYEQYF; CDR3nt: TGTGCCAGTATTTGGACGATCTCCTACGAGCAGTACTTC
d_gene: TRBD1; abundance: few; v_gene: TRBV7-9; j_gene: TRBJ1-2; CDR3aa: CASSSSPGQGANYGYTF; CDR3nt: TGTGCCAGCAGCTCCTCACCGGGACAGGGAGCTAACTATGGCTACACCTTC
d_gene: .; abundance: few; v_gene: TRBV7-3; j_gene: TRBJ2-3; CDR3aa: CASSLRTTTDTQYF; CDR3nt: TGTGCCAGCAGCTTAAGGACAACCACAGATACGCAGTATTTT
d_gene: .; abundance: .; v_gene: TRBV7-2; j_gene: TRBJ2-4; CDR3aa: CASSYEYDLGGHF; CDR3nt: TGTGCCAGCAGCTATGAATATGACCTAGGTGGGCACTTC
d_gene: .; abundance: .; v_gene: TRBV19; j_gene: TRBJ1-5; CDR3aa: CASSRGNGNQPQHF; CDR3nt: TGTGCCAGTAGCAGAGGGAACGGTAATCAGCCCCAGCATTTT
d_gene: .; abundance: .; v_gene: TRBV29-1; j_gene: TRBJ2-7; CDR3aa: CSVEVGPGDPYEQYF; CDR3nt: TGCAGCGTTGAAGTCGGACCAGGGGACCCCTACGAGCAGTACTTC
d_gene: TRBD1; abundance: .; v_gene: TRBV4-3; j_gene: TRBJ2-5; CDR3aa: CASSQVLAGGAKTQYF; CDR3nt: TGCGCCAGCAGCCAAGTGTTGGCAGGGGGCGCGAAGACCCAGTACTTC
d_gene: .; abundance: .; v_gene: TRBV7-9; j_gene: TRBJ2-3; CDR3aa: CASSQTVQTQYF; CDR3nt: TGTGCCAGCAGCCAGACAGTTCAAACGCAGTATTTT
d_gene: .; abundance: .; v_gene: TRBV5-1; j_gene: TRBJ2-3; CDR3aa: CASREGYSSTDTQYF; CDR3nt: TGCGCCAGCAGGGAGGGATATTCTAGCACAGATACGCAGTATTTT
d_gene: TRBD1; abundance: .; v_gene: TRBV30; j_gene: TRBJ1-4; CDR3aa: CAWSVRGGAELGEKLFF; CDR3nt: TGTGCCTGGAGTGTACGAGGGGGCGCAGAACTCGGGGAAAAACTGTTTTTT
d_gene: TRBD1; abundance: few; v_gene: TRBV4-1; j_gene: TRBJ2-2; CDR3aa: CASSHPTGSGGTGELFF; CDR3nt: TGCGCCAGCAGCCACCCGACAGGGAGCGGTGGCACCGGGGAGCTGTTTTTT
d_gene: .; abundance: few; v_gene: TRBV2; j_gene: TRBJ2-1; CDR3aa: CASSEAYNEQFF; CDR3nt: TGTGCCAGCAGTGAAGCATACAATGAGCAGTTCTTC
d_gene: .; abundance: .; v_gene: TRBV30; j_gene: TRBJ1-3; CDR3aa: CALWRAGSGNTIYF; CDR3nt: TGTGCCTTATGGCGGGCGGGCTCTGGAAACACCATATATTTT
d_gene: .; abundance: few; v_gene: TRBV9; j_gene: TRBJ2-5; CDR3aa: CASSVLGQETQYF; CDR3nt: TGTGCCAGCAGCGTATTGGGGCAAGAGACCCAGTACTTC
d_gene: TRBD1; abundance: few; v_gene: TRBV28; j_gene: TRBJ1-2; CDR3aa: CASSLGQGYGYTF; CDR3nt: TGTGCCAGCAGTTTGGGACAGGGGTATGGCTACACCTTC
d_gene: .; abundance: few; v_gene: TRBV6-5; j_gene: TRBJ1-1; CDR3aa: CASSLNSLNTEAFF; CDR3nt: TGTGCCAGCAGCCTGAACTCACTAAACACTGAAGCTTTCTTT
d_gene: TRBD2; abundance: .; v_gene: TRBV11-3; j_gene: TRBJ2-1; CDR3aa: CASSLGGRSGTYNEQFF; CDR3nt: TGTGCCAGCAGCTTAGGGGGCCGGAGCGGGACGTACAATGAGCAGTTCTTC
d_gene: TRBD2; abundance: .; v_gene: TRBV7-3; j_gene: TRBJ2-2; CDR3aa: CASSFPPRGSGRTGTGELFF; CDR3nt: TGTGCCAGCAGCTTCCCACCCCGGGGTAGCGGGAGGACAGGGACCGGGGAGCTGTTTTTT
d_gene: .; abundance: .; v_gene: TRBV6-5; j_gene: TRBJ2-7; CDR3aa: CASSYTPHSGQYF; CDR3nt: TGTGCCAGCAGTTACACCCCCCACAGCGGGCAGTACTTC
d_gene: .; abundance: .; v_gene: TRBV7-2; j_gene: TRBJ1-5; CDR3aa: CASSLEVNQPQHF; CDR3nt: TGTGCCAGCAGCTTAGAGGTAAATCAGCCCCAGCATTTT
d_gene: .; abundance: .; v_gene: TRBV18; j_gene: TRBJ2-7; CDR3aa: CASSQEGEQYF; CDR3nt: TGTGCCAGCTCCCAAGAGGGCGAGCAGTACTTC
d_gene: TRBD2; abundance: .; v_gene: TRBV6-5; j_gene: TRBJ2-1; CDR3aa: CASSYGLAAEQFF; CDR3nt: TGTGCCAGCAGTTACGGACTAGCGGCTGAGCAGTTCTTC
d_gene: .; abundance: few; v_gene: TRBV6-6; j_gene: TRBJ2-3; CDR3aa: CATFPSTDTQYF; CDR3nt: TGTGCCACCTTCCCTAGCACAGATACGCAGTATTTT
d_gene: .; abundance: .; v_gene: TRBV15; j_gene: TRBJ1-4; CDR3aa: CATSREKRAHRFF; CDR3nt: TGTGCCACCAGCAGAGAAAAACGAGCCCATAGGTTTTTT
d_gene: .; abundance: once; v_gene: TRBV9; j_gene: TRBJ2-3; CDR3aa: CASSGPYTQYF; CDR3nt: TGTGCCAGCAGCGGACCGTACACGCAGTATTTT
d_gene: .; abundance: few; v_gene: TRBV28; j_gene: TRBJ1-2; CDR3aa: CASRNTGFYGYTF; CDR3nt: TGTGCCAGCAGGAATACAGGGTTCTATGGCTACACCTTC